Below, 28 T cell receptor beta chains from the same sample are listed, as sequenced in a study of cytomegalovirus exposure and HLA in healthy donors. The PCR made use of 60 Vbeta and 13 Jbeta primers. Some clones are missing from TCRdb's copy, which holds only in-frame ones; the method was immunoSEQ multiplex PCR. The table shows some 110,000 clones, with around 75% occurring only once. The sequenced sample was PBMCs. These receptor sequences come from a man aged 35 to 55 in good health and CMV-seronegative.

Comment on this clone: One end of the junction is discordant with germline, which a read error may explain. The chain uses TRBV5-4 and TRBJ2-7; TRBD1 matches 10 bases. Per the germline V gene, CDR1 is SGHNT and CDR2 is YYREEE (reference sequence). The CDR3 is 15 residues long. CDR3 sequence (DNA): TGTGCCAGCAGCTTGCCGGGACAGGGGTTCTACGTGCAGTACTTC. It yields the protein CASSLPGQGFYVQYF.

This clone was seen a few times. This chain joins TRBV19 and TRBJ1-5; D gene uncertain. The germline V and J ends were trimmed by 3 bases and 6 bases, with 15 bases remaining between them. Germline V gene lookup returns CDR1 LNHDA and CDR2 SQIVND (reference sequence). This CDR3 contains 15 residues. The CDR3 DNA reads TGTGCCAGTAGTATTGATTACAGCCTTCCTCAGCCCCAGCATTTT. Protein sequence: CASSIDYSLPQPQHF.

The genes are TRBV4-1 and TRBJ1-6; D might be TRBD1 (5 bases). Germline CDR1 and CDR2: MGHRA and YSYEKL. Deletions cut 0 bases from V and 7 bases from J, with 13 bases between. CDR3 size: 16 residues. The CDR3 DNA follows: TGCGCCAGCAGCCAAGATTATAAGGGGCTCAATTCACCCCTCCACTTT. Protein product: CASSQDYKGLNSPLHF.

This chain links TRBV7-2 with TRBJ2-7; 10 positions match TRBD2. V trimming: 7 bases; J trimming: 2 bases; junction bases outside the gene matches: 8. CDR1 and CDR2 (germline): SGHTA, FQGNSA. The CDR3 extends over 15 amino acids. The CDR3 bases are TGTGCCAGCACCAACAGAGCGGGGGGGCCCTACGAGCAGTACTTC. Translating gives CASTNRAGGPYEQYF.

Of note for this clone: Additional DNA sequences in this sample encode the identical CDR3. This rearrangement joins TRBV7-8 to TRBJ1-2, with 8 nucleotides matching TRBD1. V dropped 5 bases and J dropped 0; count of bases not matched to a gene: 14. Germline CDR1 SGHVS, CDR2 FQNEAQ. The CDR3 loop spans 18 amino acids. CDR3 nucleotide sequence: TGTGCCAGCAGCCCCAGGACAGGGTTAGCGACCACTAACTATGGCTACACCTTC. Residues: CASSPRTGLATTNYGYTF.

This clone was seen only a few times. The J gene is TRBJ1-2, the V gene TRBV4-1; TRBD1 matches 7 bases. Trimming took 4 bases from V and 7 from J; bases not matched to a gene: 15. Per the germline V gene, CDR1 is MGHRA and CDR2 is YSYEKL. This CDR3 comprises 16 residues. The CDR3 DNA sequence: TGCGCCAGCAGCCTCCAGGGGGGACAGATACTTTTTGGCTACACCTTC. It specifies CASSLQGGQILFGYTF.

The chain has TRBV5-6 and TRBJ1-1; TRBD1 matches at 7 bases. Germline V gene sequence: CDR1 SGHDT, CDR2 YYEEEE. Losses at the gene ends were 0 bases for V and 10 bases for J; bases not matched to a gene: 12. The CDR3 sequence is 15 residues long. CDR3 coding DNA: TGTGCCAGCAGCTTGGTGGGGGTATACAGGGGAGGAGCTTTCTTT. Translation gives CASSLVGVYRGGAFF.

V gene TRBV7-6 combines with J gene TRBJ2-7, with TRBD1 as a possible D gene (5 bases). Germline loops: CDR1 SGHVS, CDR2 FNYEAQ. The V gene lost 0 bases and the J gene lost 3 bases, with 6 bases spanning the gap. The CDR3 contains 13 residues. This CDR3 reads CASSLAQGYEQYF. CDR3 sequence (DNA): TGTGCCAGCAGCTTAGCTCAGGGCTACGAGCAGTACTTC. Variable domain in full (rest from reference TRBV7-6 and TRBJ2-7): GAGVSQSPRYKVTKRGQDVALRCDPISGHVSLYWYRQALGQGPEFLTYFNYEAQQDKSGLPNDRFSAERPEGSISTLTIQRTEQRDSAMYRCASSLAQGYEQYFGPGTRLTVT.

Note on this clone: As the CDR3 is not closed by the conserved phenylalanine or tryptophan, this likely results from a read error. V and J are TRBV5-4 and TRBJ2-7; D is uncertain. The germline V gene has CDR1 SGHNT and CDR2 YYREEE (reference sequence). V was trimmed by 1 base and J by 0 bases, leaving 11 bases between them. This CDR3 is 15 amino acids long. The CDR3 sequence: CASSLSASSSYEQYL. CDR3 coding DNA: TGTGCCAGCAGCTTGAGCGCCTCGAGCTCCTACGAGCAGTACCTC.

The gene calls are TRBV5-4 and TRBJ1-2; 8 nucleotides align to TRBD1. The CDR3 is made up of 14 amino acids. Germline V gene data show CDR1 as SGHNT and CDR2 as YYREEE (reference sequence). Trimming took 4 bases from V and 4 from J; bases not matched to a gene: 6. Written as DNA, the CDR3 is TGTGCCAGCAGCCGAGACAGGGGCCCCTATGGCTACACCTTC. This sequence encodes CASSRDRGPYGYTF.

This chain links TRBV7-7 with TRBJ2-1; 9 bases line up with TRBD2. CDR1 and CDR2 (germline): SSHAT, FNYEAQ (reference sequence). V was clipped by 5 bases and J by 10 bases; unmatched bases: 12. This CDR3 spans 15 amino acids. CDR3: CASSPGASGIDEQFF. CDR3 DNA: TGTGCCAGCAGCCCAGGTGCTAGCGGGATAGACGAGCAGTTCTTC.

The chain links TRBV27 to TRBJ2-2, with a possible D match to TRBD1 (5 bases). Per germline, CDR1 MNHEY and CDR2 SMNVEV (reference sequence). V was pared by 0 bases and J by 7 bases, with 12 bases between. The CDR3 runs 15 residues. The CDR3 DNA reads TGTGCCAGCAGTTTATCCCGCAGGGCTAACGGGGAGCTGTTTTTT. It translates to CASSLSRRANGELFF.

The chain joins TRBV14 to TRBJ2-7; 8 bases align to TRBD1. V shed 5 bases and J 0 bases; nucleotides not matched to a gene: 6. CDR3 size: 15 residues. Per germline, CDR1 SGHDN and CDR2 FVKESK. The CDR3 spells CASSGDRLFSYEQYF. The CDR3 nucleotides read TGTGCCAGCAGCGGGGACAGGCTGTTCTCCTACGAGCAGTACTTC.

This chain links TRBV5-4 with TRBJ1-2; D is possibly TRBD1 (6 bases). V was shortened by 4 bases and J by 7 bases, with 20 bases between the two germline ends. Germline CDR1 and CDR2: SGHNT and YYREEE (reference sequence). This CDR3 is built from 15 residues. This chain's CDR3 is CASSRPKTGLSGYTF. Here the CDR3 DNA reads TGTGCCAGCAGCCGCCCAAAAACAGGGTTGAGTGGCTACACCTTC.

V is TRBV27 and J is TRBJ2-2, with D unresolved. With 3 bases removed from V and 3 bases from J, the gap between germline ends came to 8 bases. The CDR3 extends over 14 amino acids. Germline values: CDR1 MNHEY, CDR2 SMNVEV (reference sequence). The CDR3 bases are TGTGCCAGCAGTTTTTTGGGCTACACCGGGGAGCTGTTTTTT. It yields the protein CASSFLGYTGELFF.

This chain links TRBV7-9 with TRBJ1-4; a possible D gene is TRBD1 (6 bases). CDR3 length equals 15 residues. Per the germline V gene, CDR1 is SEHNR and CDR2 is FQNEAQ (reference sequence). V lost 1 base and J 4 bases, leaving 10 bases between the germline ends. The CDR3 is CASSLDGGRNEKLFF. The CDR3 DNA reads as TGTGCCAGCAGCTTAGACGGGGGGCGTAATGAAAAACTGTTTTTT.

CDR3 sequence reads: CASSSRTSRLADTQYF. CDR3 nucleotides: TGCGCCAGCAGCTCCCGGACTAGCCGTTTGGCGGATACGCAGTATTTT. The gene calls are TRBV5-1 and TRBJ2-3; 8 nucleotides line up with TRBD2. The V and J ends lost 3 bases and 6 bases, in that order; junction bases with no gene match: 12. From germline, CDR1 is SGHRS and CDR2 YFSETQ. The CDR3 is 16 amino acids.

The V gene is TRBV15, the J gene TRBJ1-5, with unresolved D. The CDR3 extends over 17 amino acids. CDR1 and CDR2 from the germline V gene are LNHNV and YYDKDF (reference sequence). V was pared by 0 bases and J by 2 bases, with 14 bases between. DNA for the CDR3: TGTGCCACCAGCAGAGATCCCGGGTTTACGGGCAATCAGCCCCAGCATTTT. Its translation is CATSRDPGFTGNQPQHF.

V usage is TRBV5-1 and J usage is TRBJ2-5; 7 bases agree with TRBD2. Germline CDR1 is SGHRS and CDR2 is YFSETQ. The CDR3 consists of 16 residues. V shed 4 bases, J shed 5 bases, and the junction held 14 bases outside the gene matches. The CDR3 is CASSKTSAQWWETQYF. The CDR3 DNA is TGCGCCAGCAGCAAAACTAGCGCCCAATGGTGGGAGACCCAGTACTTC. The full variable domain, its missing parts supplied by reference TRBV5-1 and TRBJ2-5, is KAGVTQTPRYLIKTRGQQVTLSCSPISGHRSVSWYQQTPGQGLQFLFEYFSETQRNKGNFPGRFSGRQFSNSRSEMNVSTLELGDSALYLCASSKTSAQWWETQYFGPGTRLLVL.

The V gene is TRBV28, the J gene TRBJ1-2; 10 positions agree with TRBD1. Looked up from germline, CDR1 is MDHEN and CDR2 is SYDVKM. V shed 3 bases and J 4 bases; nucleotides not matched to a gene: 5. The length of the CDR3 is 15 residues. The CDR3 sequence is CASSFRGQGLYGYTF. For the CDR3, the DNA is TGTGCCAGCAGTTTTAGGGGACAGGGGCTCTATGGCTACACCTTC.

The V gene is TRBV7-9, the J gene TRBJ1-1; D not resolved. Trimming removed 2 bases from V and 1 base from J, with 8 bases in between. This CDR3 is built from 14 residues. CDR1 and CDR2 from the germline V gene are SEHNR and FQNEAQ (reference sequence). The CDR3 here is CASSLITANTEAFF. In DNA form, the CDR3 reads TGTGCCAGCAGCTTAATAACAGCGAACACTGAAGCTTTCTTT. Supplemented by reference TRBV7-9 and TRBJ1-1, the full variable domain reads DTGVSQNPRHKITKRGQNVTFRCDPISEHNRLYWYRQTLGQGPEFLTYFQNEAQLEKSRLLSDRFSAERPKGSFSTLEIQRTEQGDSAMYLCASSLITANTEAFFGQGTRLTVV.

The genes are TRBV5-4 and TRBJ2-7; 9 nucleotides align to TRBD1. This CDR3 is 15 amino acids long. In germline, CDR1 is SGHNT, CDR2 YYREEE (reference sequence). The V gene end was trimmed by 4 bases and the J gene end by 5 bases; junction bases not matched to a gene: 10. CDR3 amino acids: CASSPPGTGTHEQYF. The CDR3 nucleotides read TGTGCCAGCAGCCCACCCGGGACAGGGACCCACGAGCAGTACTTC.

This chain uses TRBV7-2 with TRBJ2-2; a possible D gene is TRBD1 (5 bases). In germline, CDR1 is SGHTA, CDR2 FQGNSA. V lost 1 base to trimming and J lost 0 bases, with 15 bases between them. CDR3 length: 18 residues. CDR3 in DNA: TGTGCCAGCAGCTTAGTAGGTAGGGGAAATACGAACACCGGGGAGCTGTTTTTT. Its translation is CASSLVGRGNTNTGELFF.

The chain joins TRBV27 to TRBJ2-7, with D tentatively TRBD2 (7 bases). There are 14 residues in the CDR3. V shed 7 bases and J shed 3 bases, with 16 bases lying between them. Germline assignment: CDR1 MNHEY and CDR2 SMNVEV (reference sequence). The CDR3 sequence: CASNTGGGSYEQYF. The CDR3 DNA reads TGTGCCAGCAACACGGGGGGCGGGAGCTACGAGCAGTACTTC.

V gene TRBV4-1 combines with J gene TRBJ1-1, with 7 bases aligning to TRBD1. V lost 4 bases, J lost 3 bases, and 2 bases stayed unmatched. The germline CDR1 and CDR2 sequences are MGHRA and YSYEKL. The CDR3 has 13 amino acids. The CDR3 spells CASSRTGHTEAFF. The CDR3 DNA is TGCGCCAGCAGCCGGACAGGCCACACTGAAGCTTTCTTT.

The chain uses TRBV5-4 and TRBJ1-6, with D perhaps matching TRBD1 (6 bases). CDR1 is SGHNT and CDR2 is YYREEE in the germline V gene (reference sequence). The CDR3 spans 14 residues. V dropped 2 bases and J dropped 9 bases, with 12 bases sitting between them. The CDR3 DNA reads as TGTGCCAGCAGCTTCAGGGGACGGCTTTCACCCCTCCACTTT. This sequence encodes CASSFRGRLSPLHF.

V is TRBV19 and J is TRBJ1-2; possible D gene TRBD1, 6 bases. Germline CDR1 reads LNHDA; CDR2 reads SQIVND (reference sequence). This CDR3 is 13 amino acids long. The V and J ends lost 7 bases and 4 bases respectively, with 13 bases between them. CDR3 sequence (DNA): TGTGCCAGTACCTTAGGGGGAGTCTATGGCTACACCTTC. Residues: CASTLGGVYGYTF.

This clone was observed a handful of times. The chain employs TRBV7-2 and TRBJ2-1; 9 nucleotides match TRBD2. CDR3 length equals 15 residues. The junction had 7 bases not matched to a gene; V was cut back by 6 bases and J by 4 bases. CDR1 SGHTA and CDR2 FQGNSA come from the germline V gene. The CDR3 nucleotides read TGTGCCAGCAGGCCACTAGCGGGCCTGTACAATGAGCAGTTCTTC. Encoded protein: CASRPLAGLYNEQFF.